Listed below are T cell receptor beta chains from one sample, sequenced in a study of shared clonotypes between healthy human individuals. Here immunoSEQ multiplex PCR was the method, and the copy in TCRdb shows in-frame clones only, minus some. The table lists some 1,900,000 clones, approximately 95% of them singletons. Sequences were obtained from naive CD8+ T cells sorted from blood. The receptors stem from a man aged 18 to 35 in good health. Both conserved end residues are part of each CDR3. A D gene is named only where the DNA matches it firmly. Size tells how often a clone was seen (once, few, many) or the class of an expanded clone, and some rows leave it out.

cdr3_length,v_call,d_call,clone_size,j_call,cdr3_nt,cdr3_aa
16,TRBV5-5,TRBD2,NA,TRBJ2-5,TGTGCCAGCAGCCCCCCCCCAGCGGGGGGAAGAGAGACCCAGTACTTC,CASSPPPAGGRETQYF
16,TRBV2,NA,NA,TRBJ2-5,TGTGCCAGCAGCCCGGGTCAGGTTGGGATCCAAGAGACCCAGTACTTC,CASSPGQVGIQETQYF
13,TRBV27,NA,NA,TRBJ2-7,TGTGCCAGCAGTCTGTTCAGGGCCTACGAGCAGTACTTC,CASSLFRAYEQYF
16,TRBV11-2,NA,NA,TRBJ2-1,TGTGCCAGCAGCTTATCTATCGGGGGACGCTACAATGAGCAGTTCTTC,CASSLSIGGRYNEQFF
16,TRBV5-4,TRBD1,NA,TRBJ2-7,TGTGCCAGCAGCTTGGGAATAGTGGGACAGTACTACGAGCAGTACTTC,CASSLGIVGQYYEQYF
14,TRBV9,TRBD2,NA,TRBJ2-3,TGTGCCAGCAGCGGACTAGCCCGGGCAGATACGCAGTATTTT,CASSGLARADTQYF
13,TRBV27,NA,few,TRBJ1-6,TGTGCCAGCAGTTTCCAGGCGAATTCACCCCTCCACTTT,CASSFQANSPLHF
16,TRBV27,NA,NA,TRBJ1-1,TGTGCCAGCAGTACAACGCCCGTCGGTTGGAATACTGAAGCTTTCTTT,CASSTTPVGWNTEAFF
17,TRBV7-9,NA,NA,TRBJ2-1,TGTGCCAGCAGCCCCTTAGGGGGAGGACAGGCCTACAATGAGCAGTTCTTC,CASSPLGGGQAYNEQFF
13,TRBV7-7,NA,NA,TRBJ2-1,TGTGCTAGCAGCTTAAACATGGGCAATGAGCAGTTCTTC,CASSLNMGNEQFF
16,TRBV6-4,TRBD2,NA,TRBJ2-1,TGTGCCAGCAGTGAGGTGCGACTAGCGGGAAGGAATGAGCAGTTCTTC,CASSEVRLAGRNEQFF
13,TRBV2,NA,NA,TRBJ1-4,TGTGCCAGCGGGTCGAATTACGATGAAAAACTGTTTTTT,CASGSNYDEKLFF
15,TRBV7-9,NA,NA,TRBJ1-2,TGTGCCAGCAGCTTAGAAGAGACAGTTAACTATGGCTACACCTTC,CASSLEETVNYGYTF
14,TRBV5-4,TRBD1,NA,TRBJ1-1,TGTGCCAGCAGCAACATCGACAGGGAAGCTGAAGCTTTCTTT,CASSNIDREAEAFF
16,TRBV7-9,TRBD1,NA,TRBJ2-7,TGTGCCAGCAGCCATGTCGGCACAGGGGCTACCTACGAGCAGTACTTC,CASSHVGTGATYEQYF
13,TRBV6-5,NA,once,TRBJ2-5,TGTGCCAGCAGTTATCTCGGCCAAGAGACCCAGTACTTC,CASSYLGQETQYF
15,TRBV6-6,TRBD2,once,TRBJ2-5,TGTGCCAGCACCATGGGGACTAGCCGCCAAGAGACCCAGTACTTC,CASTMGTSRQETQYF
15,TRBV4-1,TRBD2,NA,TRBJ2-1,TGCGCCAGCAGCCTGGGACTAGCTTCCCACAATGAGCAGTTCTTC,CASSLGLASHNEQFF
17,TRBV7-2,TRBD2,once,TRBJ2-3,TGTGCCAGCAGCTTAGAAACTAGCGGAATGTCCACAGATACGCAGTATTTT,CASSLETSGMSTDTQYF
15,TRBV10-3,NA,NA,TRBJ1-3,TGTGCCATCAGTGGGGGCGGGGAGGCTGGAAACACCATATATTTT,CAISGGGEAGNTIYF
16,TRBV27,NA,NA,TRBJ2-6,TGTGCCAGCAGTTTATCTCCAGGAGCTGGGGCCAACGTCCTGACTTTC,CASSLSPGAGANVLTF
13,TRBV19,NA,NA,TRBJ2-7,TGTGCCAGTAGTATCAGCACCTCCTACGAGCAGTACTTC,CASSISTSYEQYF